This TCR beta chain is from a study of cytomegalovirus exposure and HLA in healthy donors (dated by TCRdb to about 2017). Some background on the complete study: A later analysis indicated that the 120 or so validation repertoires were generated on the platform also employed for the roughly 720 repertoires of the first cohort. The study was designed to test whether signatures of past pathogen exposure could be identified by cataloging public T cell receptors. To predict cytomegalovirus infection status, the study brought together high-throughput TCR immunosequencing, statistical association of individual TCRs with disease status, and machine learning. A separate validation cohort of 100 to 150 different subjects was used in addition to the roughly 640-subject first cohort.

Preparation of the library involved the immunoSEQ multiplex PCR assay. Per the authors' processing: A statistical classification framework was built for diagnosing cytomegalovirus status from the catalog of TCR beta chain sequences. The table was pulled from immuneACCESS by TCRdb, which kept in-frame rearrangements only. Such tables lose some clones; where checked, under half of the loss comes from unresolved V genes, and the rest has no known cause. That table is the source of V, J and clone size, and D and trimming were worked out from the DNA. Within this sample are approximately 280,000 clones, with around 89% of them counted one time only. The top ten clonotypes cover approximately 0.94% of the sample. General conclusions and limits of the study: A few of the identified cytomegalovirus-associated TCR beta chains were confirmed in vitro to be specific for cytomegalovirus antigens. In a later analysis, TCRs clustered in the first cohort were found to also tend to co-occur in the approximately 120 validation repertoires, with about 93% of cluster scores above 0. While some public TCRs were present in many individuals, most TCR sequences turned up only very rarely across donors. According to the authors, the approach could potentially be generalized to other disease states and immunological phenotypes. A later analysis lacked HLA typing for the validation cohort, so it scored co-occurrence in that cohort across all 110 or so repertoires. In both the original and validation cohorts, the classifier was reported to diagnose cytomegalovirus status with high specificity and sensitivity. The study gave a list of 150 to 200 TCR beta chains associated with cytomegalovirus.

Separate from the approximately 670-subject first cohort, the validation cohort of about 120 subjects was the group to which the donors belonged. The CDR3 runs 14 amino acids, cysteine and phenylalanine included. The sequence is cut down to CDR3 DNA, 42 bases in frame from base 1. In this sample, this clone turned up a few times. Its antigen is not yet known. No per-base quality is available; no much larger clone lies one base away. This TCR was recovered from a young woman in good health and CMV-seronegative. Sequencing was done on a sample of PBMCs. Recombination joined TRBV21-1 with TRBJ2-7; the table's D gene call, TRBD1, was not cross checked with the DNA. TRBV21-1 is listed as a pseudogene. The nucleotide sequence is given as TGTGCCAGCAGCAAAGTACAGGACCGTTACGAGCAGTACTTC. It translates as CASSKVQDRYEQYF.